Given below is one TCR beta chain in context. This sample is part of a study of blood T cell repertoires in COVID-19. Sequenced by immunoSEQ multiplex PCR; TCRdb stores in-frame clones only, minus some. The sample consists of just under 350,000 clones, around nine tenths of them appearing once. This CDR3 has 15 residues. V lost 3 bases to trimming and J lost 5 bases; unmatched junction nucleotides: 6. From germline, CDR1 is MGHDK and CDR2 SYGVNS. Sequenced sample: peripheral blood. This TCR was sampled from a woman in her late teens or twenties who had recovered from COVID-19. V gene TRBV25-1 combines with J gene TRBJ1-3; 8 bases align to TRBD1. In nucleotides, the CDR3 is TGTGCCAGCAGTGACTTTACAGGGGGTAGAAACACCATATATTTT. This gives the protein CASSDFTGGRNTIYF.